One T cell receptor beta chain is described in this entry. Its antigen remains unidentified. The CDR3 extends over 13 amino acids. Germline assignment: CDR1 MNHNY and CDR2 SVGAGI (reference sequence). With 6 bases clipped from V and 4 bases from J, the junction kept 6 bases outside the gene matches. This record belongs to a study of immune cell composition in non-small cell lung cancer. Study-level background: Most cases were lung adenocarcinoma or squamous cell carcinoma. Study results and limitations: Tumour-associated clones >0.5% occurred in 30% to 35% of adenocarcinomas, approximately 74% of squamous. Overall clonality, unlike maximal tumour-associated clone frequency, did not predict TIL reactivity. Tumour TCR-beta clonality was not significantly tied to smoking pack-years.

Repertoires were generated with immunoSEQ multiplex PCR, while TCRdb's copy carries only in-frame clones and drops some. The sample includes several thousand clones, over 75% of them seen just once. The normal lung sample lay at least 3 cm, and maximally far, from the tumour. The sample consisted of non-adjacent lung tissue. The TCR was taken from a human donor with non-small cell lung cancer. This sequence joins TRBV6-6 and TRBJ2-7; 7 positions agree with TRBD1. In DNA, the CDR3 is TGTGCCAGCAGGCCCGGGACAGCATACGAGCAGTACTTC. Encoded protein: CASRPGTAYEQYF.